This TCR beta chain originates from a study of graft-versus-host responses after intestinal transplantation. Across the study: Every transplant recipient was induced with anti-thymocyte globulin, then maintained on tacrolimus and steroids for two to four years.

A word on this clone: Its specificity is not known.

This CDR3 region has 14 residues. Germline lookup yields CDR1 SGHDT and CDR2 YYEEEE. The trim removed 2 bases at V and 8 bases at J, leaving 8 bases unmatched. Findings and caveats of the study: Analysis identified GvH clones in recipient marrow, with some appearing first in ileum or blood.

TCRdb's table, derived via immunoSEQ multiplex PCR, lists solely in-frame clones and lacks some. Altogether tens of thousands of clones are present, about 91% being singletons, with the ten largest covering under 0.55%. The V call is TRBV5-6, the J call TRBJ1-2; TRBD1 matches 8 bases. Sequences were derived from unstimulated CD8+ T cells sorted from spleen or lymph node cells, sampled before intestinal transplant. The source of this sequence is a human donor who received an intestinal transplant. CDR3 loop: CASSFGGPGGGYTF. CDR3 DNA sequence: TGTGCCAGCAGCTTCGGGGGTCCAGGGGGCGGCTACACCTTC.